This entry lists 26 T cell receptor beta chains sequenced from one sample in a study of cytomegalovirus exposure and HLA in healthy donors. Primers for the PCR totalled 60 Vbeta and 13 Jbeta. The repertoire was sequenced with immunoSEQ multiplex PCR; TCRdb's copy has only in-frame clones and lacks some. The data contain roughly 120,000 clones, 81% of them singletons. Sample: PBMCs. Receptor source: a middle-aged woman in good health and CMV-seronegative.

The chain is built from TRBV19 and TRBJ1-4; 9 bases map to TRBD1. CDR3 length equals 13 residues. After removal of 6 bases from V and 6 bases from J, the junction contained 2 bases not matched to a gene. Germline values: CDR1 LNHDA, CDR2 SQIVND (reference sequence). This CDR3 reads CASSRTGDEKLFF. The CDR3 nucleotides read TGTGCCAGTAGCCGGACAGGGGATGAAAAACTGTTTTTT.

The table lists this clone with a count of one. The gene calls are TRBV27 and TRBJ1-2, with D possibly matching TRBD1 (6 bases). The CDR3 loop spans 15 amino acids. The V and J ends lost 2 bases and 4 bases respectively, with 14 bases between them. From germline, CDR1 is MNHEY and CDR2 SMNVEV (reference sequence). CDR3 region: CASSLKGVKGYGYTF. The CDR3 bases are TGTGCCAGCAGTTTAAAGGGGGTTAAAGGCTATGGCTACACCTTC.

For this clone: At one end the junction does not follow the germline gene, possibly because of a read error. The sample carries other DNA sequences with the same CDR3. The CDR3 protein is CASSFMTGDIQYF. The DNA for the CDR3 is TGCGCCAGCAGCTTTATGACGGGAGACATTCAGTACTTC. V usage is TRBV11-3 and J usage is TRBJ2-4; tentative D call: TRBD2 (6 bases). The CDR3 is made up of 13 amino acids. The germline CDR1 and CDR2 sequences are SGHNT and YENEEA.

The chain combines TRBV4-3 with TRBJ2-1, with no clear D. The germline V gene has CDR1 LGHNA and CDR2 YSLEER. Trimming stripped 1 base from V and 0 bases from J, with 7 bases between. This CDR3 contains 15 residues. The CDR3 nucleotides read TGCGCCAGCAGCCAAGCGAGGAGCTCCTACAATGAGCAGTTCTTC. Its protein product is CASSQARSSYNEQFF.

The chain employs TRBV19 and TRBJ1-5, with TRBD1 matching over 7 bases. Losses at the gene ends were 6 bases for V and 0 bases for J; bases not matched to a gene: 8. CDR1 and CDR2 (germline): LNHDA, SQIVND (reference sequence). The CDR3 is made up of 16 amino acids. CDR3: CASSPDRIYSNQPQHF. The CDR3 DNA reads as TGTGCCAGTAGCCCGGACAGGATCTATAGCAATCAGCCCCAGCATTTT.

By share of the sample, this clone is medium-sized. V gene TRBV28 combines with J gene TRBJ2-2, with a possible D match to TRBD2 (6 bases). Germline assignment: CDR1 MDHEN and CDR2 SYDVKM. Trimming left V 5 bases short and J 8 bases short, with 15 bases between. This CDR3 region has 14 residues. As DNA, the CDR3 is TGTGCCAGCAGTATGACTAGTGCATCAGGGGAGCTGTTTTTT. Translation gives CASSMTSASGELFF.

The DNA for the CDR3 is TGCGCCAGCAGAGATAACGAGGGTCGCTATGGCTACACCTTC. Translated, it gives CASRDNEGRYGYTF. The chain links TRBV5-1 to TRBJ1-2; D is unresolved. CDR3 length: 14 amino acids. The germline CDR1 and CDR2 sequences are SGHRS and YFSETQ. V lost 5 bases and J 4 bases, leaving 15 bases between the germline ends. Filled out from reference TRBV5-1 and TRBJ1-2, the complete variable domain reads KAGVTQTPRYLIKTRGQQVTLSCSPISGHRSVSWYQQTPGQGLQFLFEYFSETQRNKGNFPGRFSGRQFSNSRSEMNVSTLELGDSALYLCASRDNEGRYGYTFGSGTRLTVV.

In the case of this clone: Relative to the germline gene, one junction end is altered; a read error may explain this. This rearrangement joins TRBV7-9 to TRBJ2-7; D gene unclear. There are 13 residues in the CDR3. Germline CDR1 is SEHNR and CDR2 is FQNEAQ (reference sequence). Written as DNA, the CDR3 is TGTTCCAGCAGCTTATACCCTACCTACGAGCAGTACTTC. As protein: CSSSLYPTYEQYF.

The chain joins TRBV4-2 to TRBJ2-7, with 8 bases identical to TRBD2. The germline V gene encodes CDR1 LGHNA and CDR2 YNFKEQ. The CDR3 runs to 17 residues. V lost 1 base and J lost 1; bases outside the gene matches: 9. This chain's CDR3 is CASSQGGSGTFSYEQYF. For the CDR3, the DNA is TGTGCCAGCAGCCAAGGTGGTAGCGGGACTTTTTCCTACGAGCAGTACTTC.

The chain carries TRBV7-6 and TRBJ2-5; D might be TRBD2 (6 bases). The J call may be incorrect, as the DNA end agrees better with TRBJ2-7. The CDR3 length is 13 residues. Germline CDR1 is SGHVS and CDR2 is FNYEAQ. The CDR3, as DNA: TGTGCCAGCAGCTTAGACCGGGAGCGCGAGCAGTACTTC. Its translation is CASSLDREREQYF.

The CDR3 is CASSSPTGGRYEQYF. The CDR3 bases are TGTGCCAGCAGCTCACCAACAGGAGGGCGCTACGAGCAGTACTTC. This chain connects TRBV7-8 to TRBJ2-5; D might be TRBD2 (6 bases). Near its end, the DNA agrees better with TRBJ2-7, so the J call may be wrong. This CDR3 is 15 amino acids long. The germline V gene encodes CDR1 SGHVS and CDR2 FQNEAQ.

The sample holds a few counts of this clone. The chain couples TRBV19 to TRBJ1-1; D is unclear. The CDR3 runs to 14 residues. Germline CDR1 reads LNHDA; CDR2 reads SQIVND (reference sequence). V lost 6 bases, J lost 1 base, and 12 bases lay in between. In DNA form, the CDR3 reads TGTGCCAGTAGATGGAGGACGGAGAACACTGAAGCTTTCTTT. This codes for CASRWRTENTEAFF.

The chain couples TRBV19 to TRBJ1-6; TRBD1 agrees at 10 bases. Germline V CDR1 and CDR2: LNHDA, SQIVND (reference sequence). This CDR3 comprises 16 residues. J lost 8 bases, V lost 1 base, and 5 bases had no gene match. The CDR3 nucleotides read TGTGCCAGTAGTATAGGGACAGGGGGTTTGCATTCACCCCTCCACTTT. The encoded protein is CASSIGTGGLHSPLHF.

This rearrangement joins TRBV5-1 to TRBJ2-5, with 13 bases lining up with TRBD2. Germline V gene data show CDR1 as SGHRS and CDR2 as YFSETQ. The CDR3 has 16 residues. The J segment lost 5 bases and the V segment lost 4 bases, leaving 8 bases of the junction unmatched. The CDR3 here is CASSPGTSGIRETQYF. CDR3 nucleotides: TGCGCCAGCAGCCCCGGGACTAGCGGGATTCGGGAGACCCAGTACTTC.

This clone was counted between two and nine times. This chain links TRBV6-6 with TRBJ1-5, with D perhaps TRBD1 (5 bases). Trimming removed 7 bases from V and 7 bases from J, with 17 bases in between. This CDR3 region has 14 residues. The germline V gene encodes CDR1 MNHNY and CDR2 SVGAGI (reference sequence). The CDR3: CASTTGRQGQPQHF. The CDR3 region has the DNA TGTGCCAGCACCACTGGGAGGCAGGGCCAGCCCCAGCATTTT.

The rearrangement links TRBV5-1 to TRBJ2-7, with TRBD2 matching over 10 bases. The CDR3 is 18 amino acids. The ends lost 2 bases at V and 3 bases at J; junction bases unmatched: 14. CDR1 SGHRS and CDR2 YFSETQ come from the germline V gene. The CDR3 spells CASSFDSVWTSGNYEQYF. Here the CDR3 DNA reads TGCGCCAGCAGCTTCGATTCGGTGTGGACTAGCGGCAACTACGAGCAGTACTTC.

Note on this clone: Other DNA sequences in this specimen translate into the identical CDR3. The CDR3 region is CASEQGGINTEAFF. The CDR3 region has the DNA TGTGCCAGTGAACAGGGTGGGATTAACACTGAAGCTTTCTTT. J is TRBJ1-1 and V is TRBV28; a weak D match, TRBD1 (6 bases). Germline CDR1 reads MDHEN; CDR2 reads SYDVKM. Trimming cost V 9 bases and J 2 bases, with 16 bases left between them. This CDR3 has 14 amino acids.

The V call is TRBV27, the J call TRBJ1-2; tentative D call: TRBD1 (6 bases). Trimming stripped 4 bases from V and 2 bases from J, with 23 bases between. Germline loops: CDR1 MNHEY, CDR2 SMNVEV (reference sequence). The CDR3 is made up of 18 amino acids. The CDR3 DNA reads TGTGCCAGCAGTTCGTTGACTCCCAAGGGCGGGGGCAACTATGGCTACACCTTC. Translated: CASSSLTPKGGGNYGYTF.

This clone was seen just once. The V and J genes are TRBV10-3 and TRBJ1-2; 8 nucleotides align to TRBD1. Germline lookup yields CDR1 ENHRY and CDR2 SYGVKD. V was clipped by 6 bases and J by 4 bases; unmatched bases: 4. The CDR3 contains 13 residues. As DNA, the CDR3 is TGTGCCATCAGCTCCGGACAGGGCTATGGCTACACCTTC. Residues: CAISSGQGYGYTF.

This clone is a singleton in its sample. CDR3: CASNWGRNSGNTIYF. The CDR3 DNA reads TGTGCCAGCAACTGGGGCCGAAACTCTGGAAACACCATATATTTT. J is TRBJ1-3 and V is TRBV28; possible D gene TRBD1, 5 bases. The ends were cut back, 7 bases at V and 0 bases at J, with 13 bases in the middle. There are 15 residues in the CDR3. CDR1 MDHEN and CDR2 SYDVKM come from the germline V gene.

The V call is TRBV19, the J call TRBJ2-1, with 7 nucleotides matching TRBD2. V lost 6 bases and J lost 9; bases outside the gene matches: 11. The length of the CDR3 is 14 residues. Germline V gives CDR1 LNHDA, CDR2 SQIVND (reference sequence). This chain's CDR3 is CASSPDPAGIEQFF. CDR3 DNA sequence: TGTGCCAGTAGCCCCGATCCAGCGGGGATTGAGCAGTTCTTC.

As for this clone: The same CDR3 also results from other DNA sequences found in this sample. V gene TRBV9 combines with J gene TRBJ1-1, with D possibly TRBD1 on 6 matching bases. The V and J ends lost 0 bases and 0 bases respectively, with 9 bases between them. Germline V CDR1 and CDR2: SGDLS, YYNGEE. The length of the CDR3 is 15 residues. The CDR3 spells CASSVGGHLNTEAFF. The CDR3 DNA reads as TGTGCCAGCAGCGTAGGGGGACATTTGAACACTGAAGCTTTCTTT.

This chain connects TRBV4-1 to TRBJ1-5; no firm D call. Germline CDR1 MGHRA, CDR2 YSYEKL. V lost 4 bases to trimming and J lost 0 bases, with 7 bases between them. The CDR3 consists of 14 residues. The CDR3 loop is CASSRVSSNQPQHF. The DNA of the CDR3 is TGCGCCAGCAGCCGAGTATCTAGCAATCAGCCCCAGCATTTT.

The chain combines TRBV7-2 with TRBJ1-6, with 7 bases aligning to TRBD1. The CDR3 is 15 residues long. CDR1 and CDR2 from the germline V gene are SGHTA and FQGNSA. The V gene end was trimmed by 5 bases and the J gene end by 10 bases; junction bases not matched to a gene: 11. In nucleotides, the CDR3 is TGTGCCAGCAGCCCGAGACAGGGCACAGAGTCACCCCTCCACTTT. It is translated as CASSPRQGTESPLHF.

The rearrangement uses TRBV21-1 and TRBJ1-2; the DNA was not compared with TRBD1, the D call given in the table. TRBV21-1 is given as a pseudogene. The CDR3 sequence is 18 residues long. The CDR3 here is CASSKGGAGDKGSGGYTF. DNA of the CDR3: TGTGCCAGCAGCAAAGGTGGGGCAGGGGATAAAGGTTCGGGAGGCTACACCTTC.

The V call is TRBV28, the J call TRBJ2-2; 10 nucleotides agree with TRBD2. The germline gives CDR1 MDHEN, CDR2 SYDVKM. The CDR3 consists of 16 residues. The trim removed 7 bases at V and 5 bases at J, leaving 10 bases unmatched. CDR3 loop: CASIQSGRAGTGELFF. The CDR3 DNA reads as TGTGCCAGCATTCAGAGCGGGAGGGCCGGTACCGGGGAGCTGTTTTTT. Using reference TRBV28 and TRBJ2-2 for the parts outside the CDR3, the full variable domain is DVKVTQSSRYLVKRTGEKVFLECVQDMDHENMFWYRQDPGLGLRLIYFSYDVKMKEKGDIPEGYSVSREKKERFSLILESASTNQTSMYLCASIQSGRAGTGELFFGEGSRLTVL.